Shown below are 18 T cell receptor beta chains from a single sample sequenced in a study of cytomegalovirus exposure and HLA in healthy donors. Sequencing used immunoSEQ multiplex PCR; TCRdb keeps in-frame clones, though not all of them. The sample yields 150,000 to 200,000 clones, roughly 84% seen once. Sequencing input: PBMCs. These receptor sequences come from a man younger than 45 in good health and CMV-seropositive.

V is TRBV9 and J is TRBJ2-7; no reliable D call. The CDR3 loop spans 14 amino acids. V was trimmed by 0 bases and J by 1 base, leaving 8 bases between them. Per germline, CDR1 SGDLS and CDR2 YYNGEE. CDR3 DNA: TGTGCCAGCAGCGTAGATCATTCATCCTACGAGCAGTACTTC. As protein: CASSVDHSSYEQYF.

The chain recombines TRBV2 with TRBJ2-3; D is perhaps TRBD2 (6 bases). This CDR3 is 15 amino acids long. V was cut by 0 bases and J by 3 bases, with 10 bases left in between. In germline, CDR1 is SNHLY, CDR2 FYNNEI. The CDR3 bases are TGTGCCAGCAGTGAAGCGAGGGGAGGAACAGATACGCAGTATTTT. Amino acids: CASSEARGGTDTQYF.

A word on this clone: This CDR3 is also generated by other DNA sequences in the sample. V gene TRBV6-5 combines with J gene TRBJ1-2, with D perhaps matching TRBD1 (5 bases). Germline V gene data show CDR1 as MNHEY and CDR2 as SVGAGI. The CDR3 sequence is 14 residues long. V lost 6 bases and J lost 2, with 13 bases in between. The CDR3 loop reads CASSRGTENYGYTF. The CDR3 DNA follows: TGTGCCAGCAGCCGCGGGACGGAGAACTATGGCTACACCTTC.

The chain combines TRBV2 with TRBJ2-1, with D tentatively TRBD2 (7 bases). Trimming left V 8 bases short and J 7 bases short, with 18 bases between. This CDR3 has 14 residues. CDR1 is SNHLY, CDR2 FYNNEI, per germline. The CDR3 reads CASRGRGGVNEQFF. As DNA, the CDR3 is TGTGCCAGCCGTGGGAGAGGGGGGGTAAATGAGCAGTTCTTC.

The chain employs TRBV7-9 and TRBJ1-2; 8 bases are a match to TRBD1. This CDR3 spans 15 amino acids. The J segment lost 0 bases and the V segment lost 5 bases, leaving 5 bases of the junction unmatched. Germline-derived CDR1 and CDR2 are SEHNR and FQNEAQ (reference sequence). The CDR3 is CASSLETGANYGYTF. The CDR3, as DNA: TGTGCCAGCAGCCTTGAGACAGGGGCTAACTATGGCTACACCTTC.

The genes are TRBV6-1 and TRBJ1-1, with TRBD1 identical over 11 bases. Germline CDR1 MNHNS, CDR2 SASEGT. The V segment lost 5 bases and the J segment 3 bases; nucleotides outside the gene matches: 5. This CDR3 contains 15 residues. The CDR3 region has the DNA TGTGCCAGCAGTCGGACAGGGGGCCTCGACACTGAAGCTTTCTTT. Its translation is CASSRTGGLDTEAFF.

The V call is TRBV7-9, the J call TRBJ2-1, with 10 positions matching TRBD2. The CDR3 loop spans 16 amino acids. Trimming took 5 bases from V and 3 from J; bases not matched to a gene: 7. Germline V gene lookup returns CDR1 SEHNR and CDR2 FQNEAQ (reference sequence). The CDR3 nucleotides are TGTGCCAGCAGCGAGTCCCTAGCGGGGGTCTACAATGAGCAGTTCTTC. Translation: CASSESLAGVYNEQFF.

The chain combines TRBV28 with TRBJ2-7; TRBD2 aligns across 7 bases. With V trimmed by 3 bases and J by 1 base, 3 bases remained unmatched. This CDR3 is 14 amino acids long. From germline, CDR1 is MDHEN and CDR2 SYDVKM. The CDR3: CASSFAGESYEQYF. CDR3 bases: TGTGCCAGCAGTTTTGCGGGAGAGTCCTACGAGCAGTACTTC.

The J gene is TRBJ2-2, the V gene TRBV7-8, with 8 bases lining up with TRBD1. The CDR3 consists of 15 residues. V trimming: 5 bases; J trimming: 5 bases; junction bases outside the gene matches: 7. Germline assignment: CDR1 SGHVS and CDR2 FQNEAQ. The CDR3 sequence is CASSAGQGRTGELFF. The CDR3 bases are TGTGCCAGCAGCGCCGGACAGGGACGAACCGGGGAGCTGTTTTTT. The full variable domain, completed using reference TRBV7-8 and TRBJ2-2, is GAGVSQSPRYKVAKRGQDVALRCDPISGHVSLFWYQQALGQGPEFLTYFQNEAQLDKSGLPSDRFFAERPEGSVSTLKIQRTQQEDSAVYLCASSAGQGRTGELFFGEGSRLTVL.

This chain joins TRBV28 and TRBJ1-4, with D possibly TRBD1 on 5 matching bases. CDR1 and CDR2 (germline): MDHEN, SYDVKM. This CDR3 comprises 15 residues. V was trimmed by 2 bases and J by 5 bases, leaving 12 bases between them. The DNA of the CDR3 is TGTGCCAGCAGTTTAGGGTCGCAGGGAAATGAAAAACTGTTTTTT. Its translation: CASSLGSQGNEKLFF.

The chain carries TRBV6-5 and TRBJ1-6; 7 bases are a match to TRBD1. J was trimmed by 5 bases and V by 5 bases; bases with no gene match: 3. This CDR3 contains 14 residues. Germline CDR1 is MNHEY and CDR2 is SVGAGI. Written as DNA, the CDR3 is TGTGCCAGCAGTGAAGGGGGCGATAATTCACCCCTCCACTTT. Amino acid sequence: CASSEGGDNSPLHF.

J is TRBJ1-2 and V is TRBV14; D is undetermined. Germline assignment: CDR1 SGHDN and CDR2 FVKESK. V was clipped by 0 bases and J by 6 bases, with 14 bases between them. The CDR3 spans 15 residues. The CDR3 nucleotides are TGTGCCAGCAGCCAAGATTTAGTTTTGGTTAATGGCTACACCTTC. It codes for CASSQDLVLVNGYTF. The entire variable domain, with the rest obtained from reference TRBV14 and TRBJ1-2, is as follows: EAGVTQFPSHSVIEKGQTVTLRCDPISGHDNLYWYRRVMGKEIKFLLHFVKESKQDESGMPNNRFLAERTGGTYSTLKVQPAELEDSGVYFCASSQDLVLVNGYTFGSGTRLTVV.

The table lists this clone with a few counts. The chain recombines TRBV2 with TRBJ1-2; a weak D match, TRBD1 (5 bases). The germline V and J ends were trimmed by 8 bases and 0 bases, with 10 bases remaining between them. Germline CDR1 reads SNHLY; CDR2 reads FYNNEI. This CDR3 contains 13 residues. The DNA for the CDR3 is TGTGCCAGCGAACTCAGGGCTAACTATGGCTACACCTTC. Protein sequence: CASELRANYGYTF.

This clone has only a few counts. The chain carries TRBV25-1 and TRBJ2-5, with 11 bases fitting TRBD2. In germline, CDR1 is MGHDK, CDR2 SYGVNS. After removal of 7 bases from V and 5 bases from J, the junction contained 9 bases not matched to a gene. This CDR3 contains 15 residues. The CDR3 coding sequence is TGTGCCAGCAACTTAGCGGGAGGGAGTCGGGAGACCCAGTACTTC. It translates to CASNLAGGSRETQYF.

The chain's CDR3 is CASSTGTRPDTQYF. In DNA form, the CDR3 reads TGTGCCAGCAGTACCGGGACTAGACCAGATACGCAGTATTTT. The chain is built from TRBV7-3 and TRBJ2-3, with TRBD2 identical over 8 bases. The CDR3 covers 14 residues. Germline V CDR1 and CDR2: SGHTA, FQGTGA. V lost 6 bases and J lost 4; bases outside the gene matches: 6.

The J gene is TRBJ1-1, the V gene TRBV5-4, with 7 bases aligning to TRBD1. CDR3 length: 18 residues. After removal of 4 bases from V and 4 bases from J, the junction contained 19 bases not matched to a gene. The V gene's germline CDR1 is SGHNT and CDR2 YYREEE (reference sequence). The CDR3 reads CASSLRRGTRSGSTEAFF. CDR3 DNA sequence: TGTGCCAGCAGCCTGCGCAGGGGGACGAGATCGGGGAGCACTGAAGCTTTCTTT. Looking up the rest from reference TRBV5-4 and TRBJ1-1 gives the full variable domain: ETGVTQSPTHLIKTRGQQVTLRCSSQSGHNTVSWYQQALGQGPQFIFQYYREEENGRGNFPPRFSGLQFPNYSSELNVNALELDDSALYLCASSLRRGTRSGSTEAFFGQGTRLTVV.

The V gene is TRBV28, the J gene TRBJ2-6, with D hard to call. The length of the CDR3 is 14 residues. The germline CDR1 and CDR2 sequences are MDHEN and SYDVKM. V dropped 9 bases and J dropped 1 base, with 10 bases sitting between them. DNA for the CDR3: TGTGCCAGTCCTATCGGGTCTGGGGCCAACGTCCTGACTTTC. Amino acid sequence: CASPIGSGANVLTF.

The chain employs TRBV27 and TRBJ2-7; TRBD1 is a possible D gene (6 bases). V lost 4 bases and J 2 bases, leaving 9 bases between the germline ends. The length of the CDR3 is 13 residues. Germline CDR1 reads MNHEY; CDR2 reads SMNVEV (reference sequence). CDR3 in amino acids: CASSWAGAYEQYF. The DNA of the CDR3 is TGTGCCAGCAGTTGGGCAGGGGCCTACGAGCAGTACTTC.